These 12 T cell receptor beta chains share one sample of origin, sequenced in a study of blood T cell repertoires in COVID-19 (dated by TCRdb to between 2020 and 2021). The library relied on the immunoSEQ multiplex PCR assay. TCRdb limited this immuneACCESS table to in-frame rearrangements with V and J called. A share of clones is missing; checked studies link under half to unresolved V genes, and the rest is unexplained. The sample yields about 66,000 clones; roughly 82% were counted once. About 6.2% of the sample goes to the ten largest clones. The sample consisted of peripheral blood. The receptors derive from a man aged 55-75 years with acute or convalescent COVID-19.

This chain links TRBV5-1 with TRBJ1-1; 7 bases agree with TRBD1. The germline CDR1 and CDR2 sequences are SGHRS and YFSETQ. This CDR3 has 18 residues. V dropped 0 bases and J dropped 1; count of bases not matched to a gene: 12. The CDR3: CASSLGRWDRRGNTEAFF. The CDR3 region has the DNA TGCGCCAGCAGCTTGGGGCGTTGGGACAGAAGAGGGAACACTGAAGCTTTCTTT. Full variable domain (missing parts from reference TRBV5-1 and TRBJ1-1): KAGVTQTPRYLIKTRGQQVTLSCSPISGHRSVSWYQQTPGQGLQFLFEYFSETQRNKGNFPGRFSGRQFSNSRSEMNVSTLELGDSALYLCASSLGRWDRRGNTEAFFGQGTRLTVV.

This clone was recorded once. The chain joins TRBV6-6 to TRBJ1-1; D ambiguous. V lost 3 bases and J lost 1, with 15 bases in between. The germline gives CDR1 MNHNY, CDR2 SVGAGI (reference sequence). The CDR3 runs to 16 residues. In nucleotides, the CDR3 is TGTGCCAGCAGTTATGGATTCGGGCGGGGGAACACTGAAGCTTTCTTT. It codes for CASSYGFGRGNTEAFF.

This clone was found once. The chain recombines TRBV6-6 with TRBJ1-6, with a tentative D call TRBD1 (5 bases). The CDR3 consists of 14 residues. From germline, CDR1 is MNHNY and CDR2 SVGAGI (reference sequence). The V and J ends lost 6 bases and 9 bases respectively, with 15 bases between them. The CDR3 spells CASSPTARGSPLHF. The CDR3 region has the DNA TGTGCCAGCAGCCCTACGGCTAGGGGTTCACCCCTCCACTTT.

Written as DNA, the CDR3 is TGTGCCAGCAGTTACGGTCCAGGTCGTGGAGGAAACACCATATATTTT. Translated, it gives CASSYGPGRGGNTIYF. V is TRBV6-5 and J is TRBJ1-3, with D hard to call. Trimming pared 2 bases from V and 4 bases from J, leaving 15 bases between. Germline values: CDR1 MNHEY, CDR2 SVGAGI. The length of the CDR3 is 16 residues.

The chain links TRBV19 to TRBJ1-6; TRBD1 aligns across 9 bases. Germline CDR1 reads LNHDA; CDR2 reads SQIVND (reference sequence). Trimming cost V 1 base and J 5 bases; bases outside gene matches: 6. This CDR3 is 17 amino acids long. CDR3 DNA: TGTGCCAGTAGTATAGCCACAGGGGGCGCAAATAATTCACCCCTCCACTTT. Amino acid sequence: CASSIATGGANNSPLHF.

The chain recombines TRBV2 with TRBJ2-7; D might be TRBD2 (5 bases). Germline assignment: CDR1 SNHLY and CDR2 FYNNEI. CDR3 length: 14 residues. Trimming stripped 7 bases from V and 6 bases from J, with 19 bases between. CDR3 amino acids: CASIPVALEAEQYF. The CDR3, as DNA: TGTGCCAGCATCCCGGTTGCTCTGGAGGCCGAGCAGTACTTC.

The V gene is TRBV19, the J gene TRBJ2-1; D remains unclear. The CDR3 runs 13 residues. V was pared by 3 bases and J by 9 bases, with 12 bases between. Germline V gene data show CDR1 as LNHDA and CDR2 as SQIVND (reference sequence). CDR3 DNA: TGTGCCAGTAGTATCTATGAAGAGAGTGAGCAGTTCTTC. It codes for CASSIYEESEQFF.

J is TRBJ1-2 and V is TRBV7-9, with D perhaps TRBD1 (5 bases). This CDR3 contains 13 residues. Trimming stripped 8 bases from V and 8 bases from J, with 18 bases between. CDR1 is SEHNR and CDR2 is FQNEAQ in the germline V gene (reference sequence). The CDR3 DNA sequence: TGTGCCAGCGGATTGGGGGGGGATGGAGGCTACACCTTC. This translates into CASGLGGDGGYTF.

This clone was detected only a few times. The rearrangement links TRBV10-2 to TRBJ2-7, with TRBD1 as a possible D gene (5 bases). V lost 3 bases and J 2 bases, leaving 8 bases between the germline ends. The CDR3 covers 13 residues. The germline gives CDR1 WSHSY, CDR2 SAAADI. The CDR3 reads CASSDQGTYEQYF. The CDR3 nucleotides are TGCGCCAGCAGTGATCAGGGTACCTACGAGCAGTACTTC.

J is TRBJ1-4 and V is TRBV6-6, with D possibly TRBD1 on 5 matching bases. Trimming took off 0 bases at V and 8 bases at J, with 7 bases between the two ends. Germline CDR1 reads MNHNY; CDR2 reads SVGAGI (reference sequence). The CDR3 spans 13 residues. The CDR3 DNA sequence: TGTGCCAGCAGTTACTCGGAGGGGGAAAAACTGTTTTTT. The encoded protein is CASSYSEGEKLFF.

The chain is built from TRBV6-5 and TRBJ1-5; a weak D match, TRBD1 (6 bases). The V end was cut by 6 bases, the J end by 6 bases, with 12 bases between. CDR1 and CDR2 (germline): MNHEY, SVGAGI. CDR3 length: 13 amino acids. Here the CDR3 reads CASRQGSFQPQHF. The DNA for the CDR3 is TGTGCCAGCAGACAGGGTTCCTTTCAGCCCCAGCATTTT.

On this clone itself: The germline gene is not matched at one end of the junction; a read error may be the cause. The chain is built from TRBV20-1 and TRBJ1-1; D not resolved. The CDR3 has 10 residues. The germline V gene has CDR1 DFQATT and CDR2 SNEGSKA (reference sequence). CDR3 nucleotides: TGCAGTGCCGCCGGGCGGGTCCCCGCATTT. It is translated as CSAAGRVPAF.